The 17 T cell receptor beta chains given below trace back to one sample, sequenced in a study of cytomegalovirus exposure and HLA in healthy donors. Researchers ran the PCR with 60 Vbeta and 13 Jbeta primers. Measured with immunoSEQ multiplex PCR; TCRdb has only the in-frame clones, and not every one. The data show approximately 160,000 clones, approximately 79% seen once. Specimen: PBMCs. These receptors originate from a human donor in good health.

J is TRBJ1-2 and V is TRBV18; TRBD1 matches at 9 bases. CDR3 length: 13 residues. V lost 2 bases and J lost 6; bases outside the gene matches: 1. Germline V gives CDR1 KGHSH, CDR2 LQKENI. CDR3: CASSPDRGDGYTF. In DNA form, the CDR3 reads TGTGCCAGCTCACCAGACAGGGGGGATGGCTACACCTTC.

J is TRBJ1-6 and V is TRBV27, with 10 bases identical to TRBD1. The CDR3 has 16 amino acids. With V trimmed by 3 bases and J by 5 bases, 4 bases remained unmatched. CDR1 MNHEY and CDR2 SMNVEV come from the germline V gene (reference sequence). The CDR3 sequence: CASSFRTGGDNSPLHF. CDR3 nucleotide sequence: TGTGCCAGCAGTTTCAGGACAGGGGGAGATAATTCACCCCTCCACTTT.

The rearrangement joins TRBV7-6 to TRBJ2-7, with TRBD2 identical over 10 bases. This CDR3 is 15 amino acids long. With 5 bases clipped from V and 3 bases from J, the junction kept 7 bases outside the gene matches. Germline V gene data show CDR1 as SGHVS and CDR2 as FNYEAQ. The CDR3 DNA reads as TGTGCCAGCAGCCCGTCCCGGACTAGCGGCTACGAGCAGTACTTC. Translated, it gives CASSPSRTSGYEQYF. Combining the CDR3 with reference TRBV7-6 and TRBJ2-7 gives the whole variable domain GAGVSQSPRYKVTKRGQDVALRCDPISGHVSLYWYRQALGQGPEFLTYFNYEAQQDKSGLPNDRFSAERPEGSISTLTIQRTEQRDSAMYRCASSPSRTSGYEQYFGPGTRLTVT.

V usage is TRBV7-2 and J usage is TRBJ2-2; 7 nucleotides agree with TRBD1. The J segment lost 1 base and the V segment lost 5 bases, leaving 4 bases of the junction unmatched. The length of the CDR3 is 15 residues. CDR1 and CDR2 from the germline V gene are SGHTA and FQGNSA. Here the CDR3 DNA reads TGTGCCAGCAGCACCGACAGGGAGAACACCGGGGAGCTGTTTTTT. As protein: CASSTDRENTGELFF.

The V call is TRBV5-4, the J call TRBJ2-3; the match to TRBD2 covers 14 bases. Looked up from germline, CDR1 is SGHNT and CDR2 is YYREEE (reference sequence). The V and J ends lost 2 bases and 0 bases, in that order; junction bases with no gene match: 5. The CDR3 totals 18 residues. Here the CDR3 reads CASSLGTSGGHSTDTQYF. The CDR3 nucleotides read TGTGCCAGCAGCTTAGGGACTAGCGGGGGACATAGCACAGATACGCAGTATTTT.

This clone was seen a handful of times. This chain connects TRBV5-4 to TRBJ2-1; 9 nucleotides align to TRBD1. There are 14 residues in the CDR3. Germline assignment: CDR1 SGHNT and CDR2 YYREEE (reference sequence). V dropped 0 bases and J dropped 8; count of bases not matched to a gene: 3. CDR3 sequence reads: CASSLGQGVDEQFF. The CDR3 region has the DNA TGTGCCAGCAGCTTGGGACAGGGGGTCGATGAGCAGTTCTTC. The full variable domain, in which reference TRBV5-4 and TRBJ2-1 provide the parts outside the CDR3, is ETGVTQSPTHLIKTRGQQVTLRCSSQSGHNTVSWYQQALGQGPQFIFQYYREEENGRGNFPPRFSGLQFPNYSSELNVNALELDDSALYLCASSLGQGVDEQFFGPGTRLTVL.

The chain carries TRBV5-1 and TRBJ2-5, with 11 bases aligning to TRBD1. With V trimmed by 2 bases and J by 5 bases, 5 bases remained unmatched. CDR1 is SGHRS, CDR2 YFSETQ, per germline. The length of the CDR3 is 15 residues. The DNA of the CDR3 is TGCGCCAGCAGCTTCCCCGGGACAGGGGGTGAGACCCAGTACTTC. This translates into CASSFPGTGGETQYF.

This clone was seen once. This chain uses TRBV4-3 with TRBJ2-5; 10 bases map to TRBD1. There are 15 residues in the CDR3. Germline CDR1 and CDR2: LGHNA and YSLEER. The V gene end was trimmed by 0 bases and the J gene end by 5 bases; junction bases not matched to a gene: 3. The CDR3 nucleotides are TGCGCCAGCAGCCAAGACCTGGACAGGGGGGAGACCCAGTACTTC. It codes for CASSQDLDRGETQYF.

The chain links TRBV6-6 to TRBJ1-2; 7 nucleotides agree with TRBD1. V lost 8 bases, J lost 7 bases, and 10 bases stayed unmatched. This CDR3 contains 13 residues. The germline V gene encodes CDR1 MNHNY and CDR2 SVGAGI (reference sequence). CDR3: CASGNQQGSGYTF. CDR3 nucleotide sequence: TGTGCCAGCGGAAACCAACAGGGGTCTGGCTACACCTTC.

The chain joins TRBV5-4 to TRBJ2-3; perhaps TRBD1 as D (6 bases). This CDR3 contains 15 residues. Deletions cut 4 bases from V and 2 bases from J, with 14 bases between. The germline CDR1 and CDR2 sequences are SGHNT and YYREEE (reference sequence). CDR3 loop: CASSLPGQITDTQYF. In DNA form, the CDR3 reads TGTGCCAGCAGCCTGCCGGGACAAATCACAGATACGCAGTATTTT.

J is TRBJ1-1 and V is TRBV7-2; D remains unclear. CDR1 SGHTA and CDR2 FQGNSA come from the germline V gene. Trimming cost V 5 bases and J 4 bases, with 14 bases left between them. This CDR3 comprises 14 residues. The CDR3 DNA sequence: TGTGCCAGCAGCCTATTATACGGTCTCACTGAAGCTTTCTTT. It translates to CASSLLYGLTEAFF. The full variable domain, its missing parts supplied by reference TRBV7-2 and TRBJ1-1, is GAGVSQSPSNKVTEKGKDVELRCDPISGHTALYWYRQSLGQGLEFLIYFQGNSAPDKSGLPSDRFSAERTGGSVSTLTIQRTQQEDSAVYLCASSLLYGLTEAFFGQGTRLTVV.

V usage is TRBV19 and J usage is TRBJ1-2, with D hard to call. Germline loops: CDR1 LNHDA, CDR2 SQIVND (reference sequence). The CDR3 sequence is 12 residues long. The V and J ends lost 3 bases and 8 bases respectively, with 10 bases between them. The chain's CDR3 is CASSINSGGYTF. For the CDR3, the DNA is TGTGCCAGTAGTATTAATAGCGGAGGCTACACCTTC.

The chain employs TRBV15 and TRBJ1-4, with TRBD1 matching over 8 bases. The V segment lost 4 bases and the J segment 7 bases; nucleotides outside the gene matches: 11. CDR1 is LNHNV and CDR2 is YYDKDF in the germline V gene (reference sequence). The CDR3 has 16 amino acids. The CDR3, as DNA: TGTGCCACCAGCACGGGACAGGTCCCCCAGGGTGAAAAACTGTTTTTT. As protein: CATSTGQVPQGEKLFF. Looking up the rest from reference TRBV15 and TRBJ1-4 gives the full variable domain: DAMVIQNPRYQVTQFGKPVTLSCSQTLNHNVMYWYQQKSSQAPKLLFHYYDKDFNNEADTPDNFQSRRPNTSFCFLDIRSPGLGDTAMYLCATSTGQVPQGEKLFFGSGTQLSVL.

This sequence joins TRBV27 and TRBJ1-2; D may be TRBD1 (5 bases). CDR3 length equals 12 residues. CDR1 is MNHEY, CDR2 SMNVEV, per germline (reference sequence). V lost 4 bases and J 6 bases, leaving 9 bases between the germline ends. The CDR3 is CASSSRAHGYTF. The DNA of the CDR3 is TGTGCCAGCAGTTCCAGGGCCCATGGCTACACCTTC.

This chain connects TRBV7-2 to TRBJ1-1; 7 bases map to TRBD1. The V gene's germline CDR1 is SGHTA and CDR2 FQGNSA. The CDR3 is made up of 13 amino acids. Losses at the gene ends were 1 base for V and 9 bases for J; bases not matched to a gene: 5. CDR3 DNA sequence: TGTGCCAGCAGCTTAGAGACAGGGATGAAAGCTTTCTTT. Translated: CASSLETGMKAFF.

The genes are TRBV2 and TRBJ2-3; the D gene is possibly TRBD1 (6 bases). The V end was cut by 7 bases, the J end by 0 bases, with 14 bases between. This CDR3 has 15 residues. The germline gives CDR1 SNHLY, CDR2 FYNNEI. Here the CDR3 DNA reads TGTGCCAGCACAAGTTCAGGGGAGAGCACAGATACGCAGTATTTT. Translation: CASTSSGESTDTQYF.

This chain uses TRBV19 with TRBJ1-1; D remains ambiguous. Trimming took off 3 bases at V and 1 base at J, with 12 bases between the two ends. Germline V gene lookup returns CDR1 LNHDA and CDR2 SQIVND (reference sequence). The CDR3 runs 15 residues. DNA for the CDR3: TGTGCCAGTAGTATCAGGCGGGAGACGAACACTGAAGCTTTCTTT. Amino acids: CASSIRRETNTEAFF.